The source of this T cell receptor (beta chain) is a study of regulatory T cells in long-lasting Graves disease. As to time point: newly diagnosed GD, antithyroid drugs for less than 3 months. PBMC RNA served as the TCR library source. Arm-PCR of CDR3 regions and iRepertoire HTBI primers were used to build TCR beta libraries. TCRdb used MiXCR to reprocess the multiplex PCR reads, holding one entry per CDR3 protein. The repertoire consists of over 350,000 distinct CDR3 sequences, with over 14% occurring once and the leading ten covering about 7.6%. Germline V lookup: CDR1 MNHEY, CDR2 SMNVEV (reference sequence). V lost 5 bases and J lost 5; bases outside the gene matches: 14. The CDR3 has 17 amino acids. These sequences were also reported in another study, on T cells in Graves' hyperthyroidism and ophthalmopathy. That report adds: Patients were excluded for uncontrolled infection, other autoimmune disease, pregnancy or lactation. First-round RT-PCR targeting the TCR CDR3 was performed with the HTBI primer set. Among thyroid clonotypes expanded above 0.001, most also appeared in blood. Ophthalmopathy was identified by the model a median about 6 months ahead of onset.

V and J are TRBV27 and TRBJ2-1; 8 bases align to TRBD2. The specimen comprised peripheral blood mononuclear cells (PBMCs), sampled at new diagnosis, from a patient treated with antithyroid drugs. This receptor was obtained from a woman in her thirties or forties with Graves disease. The CDR3 coding sequence is TGTGCCAGCAGTCTCTCGGGGGTGGCGGGAGGTCACAATGAGCAGTTCTTC. Translated: CASSLSGVAGGHNEQFF.